This T cell receptor beta chain is drawn from a study of blood T cell repertoires in COVID-19. As originally analysed: Researchers report that nucleated cell counts were estimated from reference gene primer amplification. Generated by immunoSEQ multiplex PCR, the TCRdb table keeps only in-frame clones and is missing some. That table is the source of V, J and clone size, and D and trimming were worked out from the DNA. Of 200,000 to 300,000 clones listed, approximately 80% were seen once; the top ten hold under 2%. The CDR3 totals 12 residues. Germline values: CDR1 LNHNV, CDR2 YYDKDF (reference sequence). Trimming cost V 0 bases and J 7 bases, with 6 bases left between them.

Sequencing was carried out using peripheral blood. This TCR came from a woman of 80 years or more with acute or convalescent COVID-19. The rearrangement uses TRBV15 and TRBJ2-5, with a tentative D call TRBD1 (5 bases). CDR3 coding DNA: TGTGCCACCAGCAGAGATACAGGGACCCAGTACTTC. Its translation is CATSRDTGTQYF.